A single sample is the source of the 19 T cell receptor beta chains below, sequenced in a study of breast tumors, draining lymph nodes, adjacent tissues. The lymph nodes were axillary draining lymph nodes from breast cancer patients. TCRdb called the multiplex PCR reads again in MiXCR, with one record for every CDR3 protein. This sample has nearly 200,000 distinct CDR3 sequences, with 25% to 40% found just once. The sample comprised axillary lymph node tissue. These receptors were taken from a female donor with breast cancer. Some clones in this sample may be carry-over from other donors' samples.

This clonotype was observed many times. The J gene is TRBJ2-6, the V gene TRBV29-1, with D hard to call. Germline values: CDR1 SQVTM, CDR2 ANQGSEA. The CDR3 has 12 residues. The V gene lost 3 bases and the J gene lost 1 base, with 1 base spanning the gap. This CDR3 is CSVESGANVLTF. In DNA, the CDR3 is TGCAGCGTTGAGTCTGGGGCCAACGTCCTGACTTTC.

Written as DNA, the CDR3 is TGTGCCAGCAGCGCCCTGACAGGGTACAGGGACAAACTGTTTTTT. This codes for CASSALTGYRDKLFF. The chain recombines TRBV9 with TRBJ1-4; 7 bases align to TRBD1. CDR3 size: 15 residues. V shed 3 bases and J 11 bases; nucleotides not matched to a gene: 13. Germline V gene data show CDR1 as SGDLS and CDR2 as YYNGEE.

The chain joins TRBV18 to TRBJ2-3; tentative D call: TRBD1 (6 bases). With 6 bases removed from V and 11 bases from J, the gap between germline ends came to 24 bases. CDR1 is KGHSH, CDR2 LQKENI, per germline. This CDR3 comprises 15 residues. The CDR3 nucleotides read TGTGCCAGCTCCCAACAGGGTAGGTCCTACAATGAGCAGTATTTT. This translates into CASSQQGRSYNEQYF.

This clonotype was detected many times. The chain joins TRBV5-4 to TRBJ1-2, with 7 bases fitting TRBD1. J lost 7 bases, V lost 1 base, and 13 bases had no gene match. The CDR3 length is 16 residues. Germline-derived CDR1 and CDR2 are SGHNT and YYREEE (reference sequence). CDR3 nucleotide sequence: TGTGCCAGCAGCTTGCCATTAGGAGGGGGCTGGGGTGGCTACACCTTC. It translates to CASSLPLGGGWGGYTF.

In this sample, this clonotype turned up many times. This chain joins TRBV11-2 and TRBJ2-1; possibly TRBD1 or TRBD2 for D (6 bases each). The germline gives CDR1 SGHAT, CDR2 FQNNGV. This CDR3 contains 17 residues. Trimming took off 4 bases at V and 0 bases at J, with 16 bases between the two ends. The CDR3 DNA reads TGTGCCAGCAGCTCCCCGGGGGCCGGGAGCTCCTACAATGAGCAGTTCTTC. This codes for CASSSPGAGSSYNEQFF.

At least ten counts were recorded for this clonotype. The rearrangement links TRBV4-1 to TRBJ2-4; TRBD2 is a possible D gene (6 bases). Germline V gene data show CDR1 as MGHRA and CDR2 as YSYEKL. This CDR3 is 14 amino acids long. The V gene lost 4 bases and the J gene lost 11 bases, with 18 bases spanning the gap. The CDR3 bases are TGCGCCAGCAGCCCCTGGGGGGACGCCGCGGTTCAGTACTTC. It specifies CASSPWGDAAVQYF.

A single count supports this clonotype. The chain carries TRBV18 and TRBJ2-1, with TRBD2 matching 11 bases. This CDR3 has 16 residues. Germline lookup yields CDR1 KGHSH and CDR2 LQKENI. Germline trimming cut 3 bases from V and 7 bases from J; bases unmatched to any gene: 8. The CDR3 reads CASSPPGSGGANEQFF. The DNA of the CDR3 is TGTGCCAGCTCACCGCCGGGTAGCGGGGGGGCTAATGAGCAGTTCTTC.

This clonotype was counted only a few times. The chain joins TRBV6-2 or TRBV6-3 to TRBJ1-2; possibly TRBD1 for D (5 bases). Trimming stripped 5 bases from V and 4 bases from J, with 11 bases between. The V gene's germline CDR1 is MNHEY and CDR2 SVGEGT. This CDR3 comprises 13 residues. The CDR3 reads CASSPGTLYGYTF. The CDR3 DNA sequence: TGTGCCAGCAGTCCCGGGACTCTCTATGGCTACACCTTC.

The V gene is TRBV30, the J gene TRBJ1-4, with 8 bases matching TRBD1. Trimming at V came to 8 bases and at J to 5 bases, leaving 4 bases not matched to a gene. This CDR3 has 12 amino acids. The germline gives CDR1 GTSNPN, CDR2 SVGIG (reference sequence). The CDR3 region has the DNA TGTGCCACCCACAGGGGGAATGAAAAACTGTTTTTT. Protein product: CATHRGNEKLFF.

The sample holds many counts of this clonotype. The chain's CDR3 is CASSRTEGNNEQFF. Written as DNA, the CDR3 is TGCGCCAGCAGCCGGACGGAGGGGAACAATGAGCAGTTCTTC. The chain recombines TRBV5-1 with TRBJ2-1, with D possibly matching TRBD2 (6 bases). CDR3 length: 14 residues. V lost 4 bases and J 5 bases, leaving 13 bases between the germline ends. Per the germline V gene, CDR1 is SGHRS and CDR2 is YFSETQ.

With respect to this clonotype: A much larger clone lies one base from this, so it may be a read error. The chain is built from TRBV3-1 and TRBJ1-2; a weak D match, TRBD1 (5 bases). The CDR3 runs 13 residues. Looked up from germline, CDR1 is LGHDT and CDR2 is YNNKEL (reference sequence). CDR3 protein: CACSQDWGSGYTF. The CDR3 DNA reads TGTGCCTGCAGCCAAGACTGGGGGAGCGGCTACACCTTC.

At least ten counts were recorded for this clonotype. The rearrangement uses TRBV3-2 and TRBJ2-7; the D segment call TRBD1 is taken from the table without a DNA check. TRBV3-2 counts as a pseudogene. CDR3 length equals 14 residues. The DNA of the CDR3 is TGTGCCAGCAGCCCCGGGACCTTAACCTACGAGCAGTACTTC. It codes for CASSPGTLTYEQYF.

The genes are TRBV5-1 and TRBJ2-5; 10 bases are shared with TRBD1. After removal of 0 bases from V and 4 bases from J, the junction contained 6 bases not matched to a gene. The CDR3 consists of 16 residues. From germline, CDR1 is SGHRS and CDR2 YFSETQ. CDR3 residues: CASSLGHRDRGETQYF. CDR3 DNA: TGCGCCAGCAGCTTGGGCCATCGGGACAGGGGAGAGACCCAGTACTTC.

At least ten counts were recorded for this clonotype. It may be a read error: a sequence one base away is much more abundant. The chain couples TRBV6-1 to TRBJ2-1; D is unclear. The CDR3 consists of 13 residues. Trimming shortened V by 8 bases and J by 5 bases, and 13 bases separated the two germline ends. Germline assignment: CDR1 MNHNS and CDR2 SASEGT. For the CDR3, the DNA is TGTGCCAGCGGACGACAAAGGAACAATGAGCAGTTCTTC. Protein product: CASGRQRNNEQFF.

This clonotype occurred many times. This sequence joins TRBV19 and TRBJ2-5; weak D call: TRBD2 (5 bases). Trimming removed 5 bases at V and 5 bases at J, with 12 bases between. CDR1 is LNHDA, CDR2 SQIVND, per germline (reference sequence). This CDR3 is built from 13 residues. The CDR3 region has the DNA TGTGCCAGTAGTGGACTGGACCGGGAGACCCAGTACTTC. Its protein is CASSGLDRETQYF.

V and J are TRBV15 and TRBJ2-1, with D maybe TRBD2 (6 bases). Trimming pared 2 bases from V and 6 bases from J, leaving 11 bases between. CDR3 length: 14 residues. Germline V lookup: CDR1 LNHNV, CDR2 YYDKDF (reference sequence). The CDR3 DNA reads TGTGCCACCAGCAGACCCGGGAGCATCAATGAGCAGTTCTTC. This sequence encodes CATSRPGSINEQFF.

This clonotype was observed many times. The chain combines TRBV20-1 with TRBJ2-7; no definite D call. The CDR3 loop spans 14 amino acids. V was pared by 6 bases and J by 2 bases, with 17 bases between. Germline CDR1 reads DFQATT; CDR2 reads SNEGSKA (reference sequence). In DNA, the CDR3 is TGCAGTGCACTAACGCGGACGCAGACCTACGAGCAGTACTTC. Translating it yields CSALTRTQTYEQYF.

With respect to this clonotype: Since a much larger clone is just one base distant, this may be a read error. The gene calls are TRBV6-5 and TRBJ2-2, with TRBD2 as a possible D gene (7 bases). With 5 bases removed from V and 5 bases from J, the gap between germline ends came to 15 bases. CDR1 is MNHEY and CDR2 is SVGAGI in the germline V gene. The length of the CDR3 is 15 residues. CDR3: CASSLEGGHTGELFF. CDR3 nucleotide sequence: TGTGCCAGCAGTCTTGAGGGGGGGCATACCGGGGAGCTGTTTTTT.

The table lists this clonotype with many counts. This sequence joins TRBV7-2 and TRBJ2-3, with TRBD2 identical over 7 bases. The CDR3 is 14 amino acids. Germline CDR1 reads SGHTA; CDR2 reads FQGNSA. V shed 5 bases, J shed 1 base, and the junction held 3 bases outside the gene matches. CDR3 sequence (DNA): TGTGCCAGCAGCCGGCTAGCGGGCACAGATACGCAGTATTTT. Encoded protein: CASSRLAGTDTQYF.